The source of this TCR beta chain is a study of blood T cell repertoires in COVID-19. On the study more broadly: Sources were T cells, B-cell-depleted T cells, or PBMCs; the material itself was cDNA or gDNA.

Original processing methods: Reference gene primer amplification gave nucleated cell count estimates. The method was immunoSEQ multiplex PCR; TCRdb's version includes in-frame clones alone and lacks a portion of them. V, J and clone size are taken as reported in that table, and D and trimming were inferred from the DNA itself. The table has just over 650,000 clones, 85% to 90% seen once. The sequenced material came from peripheral blood. This receptor was taken from a woman in her late teens or twenties with acute or convalescent COVID-19.

The CDR3 DNA follows: TGTGCCAGCAGTGGGCCGGGACAGGGCTTCAACGAGCAGTACTTC. Amino acid sequence: CASSGPGQGFNEQYF. This chain joins TRBV6-2 or TRBV6-3 and TRBJ2-7, with TRBD1 matching over 9 bases. This CDR3 has 15 residues. V shed 5 bases, J shed 5 bases, and the junction held 10 bases outside the gene matches. Germline V CDR1 and CDR2: MNHEY, SVGEGT.